These 10 T cell receptor beta chains originate from one sample sequenced in a study of response to subunit inactivated influenza vaccine. In TCRdb, the RT-PCR reads were re-called with MiXCR into one record per CDR3 protein. The data hold fewer than 650,000 distinct CDR3 sequences, with about an eighth observed a single time. Here the sequenced sample was PBMCs from blood, taken roughly 47 days after vaccination. The receptors originated from a middle-aged man who received an inactivated influenza vaccine.

As DNA, the CDR3 is TGCGCCAGCAGCAAACTCCGGGGGCAAGAGACCCAGTACTTC. It is translated as CASSKLRGQETQYF. The J gene is TRBJ2-5, the V gene TRBV5-1; D might be TRBD2 (6 bases). Per the germline V gene, CDR1 is SGHRS and CDR2 is YFSETQ. V gave up 4 bases and J gave up 2 bases, with 12 bases separating them. The CDR3 runs 14 residues.

This clonotype was picked up many times. This chain connects TRBV7-2 to TRBJ2-1; D is perhaps TRBD1 or TRBD2 (5 bases each). This CDR3 spans 14 amino acids. Germline CDR1 is SGHTA and CDR2 is FQGNSA. With 5 bases removed from V and 4 bases from J, the gap between germline ends came to 12 bases. CDR3 sequence: CASSPLGGYNEQFF. The CDR3 DNA follows: TGTGCCAGCAGCCCGCTTGGGGGTTACAATGAGCAGTTCTTC.

A few counts support this clonotype. The chain has TRBV20-1 and TRBJ1-5; a possible D gene is TRBD1 (5 bases). The CDR3 extends over 14 amino acids. Germline V gene lookup returns CDR1 DFQATT and CDR2 SNEGSKA (reference sequence). V gave up 3 bases and J gave up 1 base, with 10 bases separating them. The CDR3: CSASMGPSNQPQHF. Written as DNA, the CDR3 is TGCAGTGCTAGTATGGGACCCAGCAATCAGCCCCAGCATTTT.

This clonotype showed up many times. The chain uses TRBV12-3 or TRBV12-4 and TRBJ1-1; a weak D match, TRBD1 (6 bases). CDR3 size: 14 residues. V lost 6 bases to trimming and J lost 1 base, with 12 bases between them. The CDR3 sequence: CASSQQGGNTEAFF. In DNA, the CDR3 is TGTGCCAGCAGCCAACAGGGAGGGAACACTGAAGCTTTCTTT.

The rearrangement joins TRBV29-1 to TRBJ1-2, with 7 bases lining up with TRBD1. There are 11 residues in the CDR3. V lost 7 bases, J lost 6 bases, and 5 bases stayed unmatched. CDR1 SQVTM and CDR2 ANQGSEA come from the germline V gene. The DNA for the CDR3 is TGCAGCGCGGAGGGACAGCATGGCTACACCTTC. It translates to CSAEGQHGYTF.

In the case of this clonotype: Sequence at one end of the junction differs from germline and may be a read error. The CDR3 region is CATSDLGTEEYNDQFF. CDR3 DNA sequence: TGTGCCACCAGTGATTTGGGCACGGAGGAGTACAATGACCAGTTCTTC. The V call is TRBV24-1, the J call TRBJ2-1; TRBD2 might be the D (5 bases). This CDR3 spans 16 amino acids. In germline, CDR1 is KGHDR, CDR2 SFDVKD.

This clonotype was observed a few times. The genes are TRBV5-5 and TRBJ2-5; D is undetermined. The CDR3 sequence is 12 residues long. Germline assignment: CDR1 SGHKS and CDR2 YYEKEE (reference sequence). Trimming removed 4 bases at V and 5 bases at J, with 9 bases between. The CDR3 is CASSAEWETQYF. The CDR3 region has the DNA TGTGCCAGCAGCGCAGAGTGGGAGACCCAGTACTTC. The whole variable domain, remainder taken from reference TRBV5-5 and TRBJ2-5, is DAGVTQSPTHLIKTRGQQVTLRCSPISGHKSVSWYQQVLGQGPQFIFQYYEKEERGRGNFPDRFSARQFPNYSSELNVNALLLGDSALYLCASSAEWETQYFGPGTRLLVL.

The V gene is TRBV7-9, the J gene TRBJ2-6; D is possibly TRBD1 (6 bases). The CDR3 totals 16 residues. V lost 6 bases and J 2 bases, leaving 14 bases between the germline ends. Per the germline V gene, CDR1 is SEHNR and CDR2 is FQNEAQ (reference sequence). The CDR3: CASRFDRNAGANVLTF. CDR3 in DNA: TGTGCCAGCAGATTCGACAGGAATGCTGGGGCCAACGTCCTGACTTTC.

The CDR3: CASSLSGVDNEKLFF. DNA of the CDR3: TGCGCCAGCAGCTTGTCGGGGGTGGATAATGAAAAACTGTTTTTT. The chain combines TRBV5-1 with TRBJ1-4, with D possibly being TRBD1 (5 bases). This CDR3 contains 15 residues. V was cut by 1 base and J by 4 bases, with 11 bases left in between. Germline V CDR1 and CDR2: SGHRS, YFSETQ.

This clonotype occurred a few times. This chain connects TRBV6-2 or TRBV6-3 to TRBJ1-4; D uncertain. The CDR3 spans 16 residues. The V end lost 6 bases, the J end lost 0 bases, and 14 bases lay between the germline ends. Germline values: CDR1 MNHEY, CDR2 SVGEGT. DNA of the CDR3: TGTGCCAGCAGGAACAGTTCCCTCTCAACTAATGAAAAACTGTTTTTT. This gives the protein CASRNSSLSTNEKLFF.